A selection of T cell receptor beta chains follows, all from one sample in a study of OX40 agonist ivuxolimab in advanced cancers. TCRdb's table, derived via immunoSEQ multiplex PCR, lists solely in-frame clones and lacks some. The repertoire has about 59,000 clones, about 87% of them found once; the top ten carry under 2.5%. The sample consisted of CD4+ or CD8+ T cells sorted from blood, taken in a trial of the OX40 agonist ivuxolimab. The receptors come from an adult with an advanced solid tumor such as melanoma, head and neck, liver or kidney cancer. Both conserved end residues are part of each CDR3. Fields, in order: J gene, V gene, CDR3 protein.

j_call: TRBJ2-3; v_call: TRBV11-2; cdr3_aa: CASSLSGGTDTQYF
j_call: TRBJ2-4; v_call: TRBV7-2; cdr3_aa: CASSFGLADKNIQYF
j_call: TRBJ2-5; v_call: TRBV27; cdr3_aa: CASSLSRWTETQYF
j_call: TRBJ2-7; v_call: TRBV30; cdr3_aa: CAWMRQGPSYEQYF
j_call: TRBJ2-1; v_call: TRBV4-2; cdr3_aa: CASSQRGQGNEQFF
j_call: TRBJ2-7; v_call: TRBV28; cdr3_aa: CASSQPGPVHEQYF
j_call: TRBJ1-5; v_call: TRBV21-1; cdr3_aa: CASSKLKGARALCSNQPQHF
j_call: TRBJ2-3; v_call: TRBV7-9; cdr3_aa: CASSPLRFTDTQYF
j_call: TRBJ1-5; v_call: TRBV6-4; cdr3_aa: CASSDPTGLCNQPQHF
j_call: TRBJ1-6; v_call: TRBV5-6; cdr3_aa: CASSLDQNSPLHF